This entry describes one TCR beta chain. Only a few counts were recorded for this clonotype. This clone's antigen is unknown. The input lacks base qualities; no much larger clone sits a single base away. The data were obtained in a study of response to subunit inactivated influenza vaccine listed by TCRdb under 2018. Broadly, across the study: To follow how T cells responded to a trivalent subunit inactivated influenza vaccine, the researchers relied on deep quantitative profiling of the T cell receptor repertoire. What the authors observed across the whole study: The authors proposed that each seasonal influenza vaccination may bring in only a limited number of new T cells.

Library preparation employed RT-PCR. TCRdb records Illumina HiSeq 2500 as the sequencer. Through fastp at Q25 and MiXCR, TCRdb rebuilt clones from the public reads, retaining in-frame beta chains. Records with the same CDR3 protein are collapsed into one entry carrying the most frequent genes and DNA. This sample has over 300,000 distinct CDR3 sequences in its table, and less than 25% of those were observed once. The leading ten clones occupy roughly a tenth of the sample. The CDR3 holds 14 amino acids from the cysteine to the phenylalanine. Kept here is only the CDR3 DNA, which spans 42 bases and is read in frame from base 1. V loses 2 bases of germline sequence and J loses 4 bases, and the interval between the two ends is 11 bases.

This sample comprised PBMCs from blood, obtained approximately 22 months after vaccination. The clonotype was recovered from a man aged 45 to 70 who received an inactivated influenza vaccine. Donor details come from another sample of the same person, matched by shared clones. The V and J genes are TRBV12-3 or TRBV12-4 and TRBJ2-5; possibly the D gene is TRBD2, per 6 matching bases. The CDR3 in this case is CASSLHGGGETQYF. The bases read TGTGCCAGCAGTTTACATGGGGGAGGAGAGACCCAGTACTTC.